A selection of T cell receptor beta chains follows, all from one sample in a study of T cell responses to AZD1222 COVID-19 vaccine. Assay: immunoSEQ multiplex PCR; the TCRdb copy retains only in-frame clones and omits some. The sample carries some 150,000 clones, about nine tenths recorded once. The sequences come from peripheral blood, collected on day 0 of MenACWY control vaccination. The receptors stem from an adult in good health. Each CDR3 is given with its conserved first and last residue. Each record gives: clone size, D gene, V gene, J gene, CDR3 protein, CDR3 DNA. D genes are given only for firm matches. Size tells how often a clone was seen (once, few, many) or the class of an expanded clone, and some rows leave it out.

.,TRBD1,TRBV28,TRBJ2-1,CASSHSIITGGDEQFF,TGTGCCAGCAGTCACTCGATTATAACAGGGGGCGATGAGCAGTTCTTC
.,.,TRBV23-1,TRBJ1-2,CASSHPTETGNYGYTF,TGCGCCAGCAGTCACCCCACCGAGACAGGCAACTATGGCTACACCTTC
.,.,TRBV2,TRBJ1-3,CASSDTLLDPGTDSGNTIYF,TGTGCCAGCAGTGATACCCTCCTCGACCCTGGGACCGACTCTGGAAACACCATATATTTT
.,.,TRBV6-1,TRBJ2-7,CASSELGHRRYEQYF,TGTGCCAGCAGTGAGCTTGGGCATCGCCGGTACGAGCAGTACTTC
once,.,TRBV25-1,TRBJ2-3,CASSEYSLTDTQYF,TGTGCCAGCAGTGAATACTCTCTCACAGATACGCAGTATTTT
.,TRBD1,TRBV10-3,TRBJ2-7,CAISDPGQGVYEQYF,TGTGCCATCAGTGATCCGGGACAGGGGGTCTACGAGCAGTACTTC
.,TRBD1,TRBV28,TRBJ2-7,CASSSSTGTGPSYEQYF,TGTGCCAGCAGTTCCTCGACCGGGACAGGGCCTTCCTACGAGCAGTACTTC
few,.,TRBV5-6,TRBJ1-5,CASSLGINQPQHF,TGTGCCAGCAGCTTAGGAATCAATCAGCCCCAGCATTTT
.,.,TRBV12-3/TRBV12-4,TRBJ2-7,CASSSAPYEQYF,TGTGCCAGCAGTTCCGCTCCTTACGAGCAGTACTTC
once,.,TRBV29-1,TRBJ2-6,CSVIGDSGANVLTF,TGCAGCGTTATAGGAGACTCTGGGGCCAACGTCCTGACTTTC
.,TRBD2,TRBV7-9,TRBJ2-1,CASSPGVLAGGDEQFF,TGTGCCAGCAGCCCCGGGGTGCTAGCGGGAGGCGATGAGCAGTTCTTC
.,.,TRBV19,TRBJ1-4,CASSMLSSEKLFF,TGTGCCAGTAGTATGTTGTCCTCGGAAAAACTGTTTTTT
.,.,TRBV11-2,TRBJ2-5,CASSPYQETQYF,TGTGCCAGCAGCCCTTACCAAGAGACCCAGTACTTC
few,.,TRBV7-3,TRBJ1-1,CASSEWRNTEAFF,TGTGCCAGCAGCGAATGGAGGAACACTGAAGCTTTCTTT
.,TRBD1,TRBV13,TRBJ1-1,CASSLRDRLRSEAFF,TGTGCCAGCAGCCTCCGGGACAGGTTAAGGTCCGAAGCTTTCTTT
.,.,TRBV5-5,TRBJ1-1,CASSLAGPSEAFF,TGTGCCAGCAGCTTGGCCGGTCCAAGCGAAGCTTTCTTT
.,TRBD1,TRBV7-7,TRBJ2-2,CASSQGQPTGELFF,TGTGCCAGCAGCCAGGGACAGCCCACCGGGGAGCTGTTTTTT
.,.,TRBV6-5,TRBJ1-2,CASTQGSGYTF,TGTGCCAGCACCCAGGGATCTGGCTACACCTTC
.,.,TRBV18,TRBJ1-5,CASSPLSGGNQPQHF,TGTGCCAGCTCACCACTCTCAGGGGGCAATCAGCCCCAGCATTTT
.,.,TRBV11-2,TRBJ1-4,CASRREGEKLFF,TGTGCCAGCAGACGGGAAGGTGAAAAACTGTTTTTT
.,.,TRBV5-4,TRBJ1-4,CASSPGTGNEKLFF,TGTGCCAGCAGCCCCGGGACCGGGAATGAAAAACTGTTTTTT
.,TRBD1,TRBV4-1,TRBJ1-5,CASSHRPGTDSNQPQHF,TGCGCCAGCAGCCACCGTCCCGGGACAGATAGCAATCAGCCCCAGCATTTT
.,TRBD1,TRBV3-1/TRBV3-2,TRBJ1-2,CASSPFRGGDGYTF,TGTGCCAGCAGCCCGTTCAGGGGGGGCGATGGCTACACCTTC
.,TRBD1,TRBV9,TRBJ1-1,CASSSGTGTTEAFF,TGTGCCAGCAGCTCCGGGACAGGGACCACTGAAGCTTTCTTT
.,.,TRBV11-2,TRBJ1-2,CASSPGSSGYTF,TGTGCCAGCAGCCCCGGTAGTTCCGGCTACACCTTC